The rows below give T cell receptor beta chains drawn from one sample of a study of blood T cells in healthy people across ages. TCRdb reprocessed the 5' RACE reads with MiXCR, giving one entry per CDR3 protein. Here the sample spans roughly 1,500,000 distinct CDR3 sequences, roughly 40% being singletons. Material: blood. Every receptor here comes from a woman between 18 and 30 years old in good health. Each CDR3 is given with its conserved first and last residue. D genes are given only for firm matches. Part of the rows lack a size; the others show once, few, many or a class for expanded clones.

cdr3_nt: TGTGCCAGCAGTGATGGCGGGGGGCCTACCTACGAGCAGTACTTC; cdr3_aa: CASSDGGGPTYEQYF; clone_size: few; d_call: TRBD2; j_call: TRBJ2-7; v_call: TRBV2
cdr3_nt: TGTGCCAGCAAAAACGACAGGGTTTATGACACTGAAGCTTTCTTT; cdr3_aa: CASKNDRVYDTEAFF; clone_size: few; d_call: TRBD1; j_call: TRBJ1-1; v_call: TRBV6-2/TRBV6-3
cdr3_nt: TGTGCCAGCAGTTACTCCAGTCCCGGACAGGTTGGATACGAGCAGTACTTC; cdr3_aa: CASSYSSPGQVGYEQYF; clone_size: .; d_call: TRBD1; j_call: TRBJ2-7; v_call: TRBV6-5
cdr3_nt: TGTGCCAGCAGCTTCGGGGAGGGGGGAGACTACAATGAGCAGTTCTTC; cdr3_aa: CASSFGEGGDYNEQFF; clone_size: many; d_call: .; j_call: TRBJ2-1; v_call: TRBV7-8
cdr3_nt: TGTGCGGCGGGACTCGGATACAATGAGCAGTTCTTC; cdr3_aa: CAAGLGYNEQFF; clone_size: few; d_call: .; j_call: TRBJ2-1; v_call: TRBV15
cdr3_nt: TGCGCCAGCAGCCAAGAGGCGGGAGGTGAGCAGTTCTTC; cdr3_aa: CASSQEAGGEQFF; clone_size: few; d_call: TRBD2; j_call: TRBJ2-1; v_call: TRBV4-1
cdr3_nt: TGCGCCAGCAGCCCCCCGGGACTAGCGGGGGATAATGAGCAGTACTTC; cdr3_aa: CASSPPGLAGDNEQYF; clone_size: few; d_call: TRBD2; j_call: TRBJ2-5; v_call: TRBV5-1
cdr3_nt: TGTGCCAGCAGCCGCTTCGAGGAAGCTTTCTTT; cdr3_aa: CASSRFEEAFF; clone_size: .; d_call: .; j_call: TRBJ1-1; v_call: TRBV14
cdr3_nt: TGTGCCAGCAGCCCCGGCGGCGTGATCTCGATCATTAGCAATCAGCCCCAGCATTTT; cdr3_aa: CASSPGGVISIISNQPQHF; clone_size: .; d_call: .; j_call: TRBJ1-5; v_call: TRBV7-8
cdr3_nt: TGTGCCAGCAGTTTAAAACCCGGGACAGCAGCTTACTATGGCTACACCTTC; cdr3_aa: CASSLKPGTAAYYGYTF; clone_size: .; d_call: TRBD1; j_call: TRBJ1-2; v_call: TRBV27
cdr3_nt: TGTGCCAGCAGTTTACCCTCCTTCGACAGTCCCAATCAGCCCCAGCATTTT; cdr3_aa: CASSLPSFDSPNQPQHF; clone_size: .; d_call: .; j_call: TRBJ1-5; v_call: TRBV28
cdr3_nt: TGTGCCAGCAGCTTTGGGACTAGCAGCACAGATACGCAGTATTTT; cdr3_aa: CASSFGTSSTDTQYF; clone_size: many; d_call: TRBD2; j_call: TRBJ2-3; v_call: TRBV7-9
cdr3_nt: TGTGCCAGCAGCTCACAGGGATCTGGTTGGGTCGAGCAGTACTTC; cdr3_aa: CASSSQGSGWVEQYF; clone_size: .; d_call: .; j_call: TRBJ2-7; v_call: TRBV7-2
cdr3_nt: TGTGCCAGCAGCCCGGGCGACAGAGGATGGACTGAAGCTTTCTTT; cdr3_aa: CASSPGDRGWTEAFF; clone_size: .; d_call: .; j_call: TRBJ1-1; v_call: TRBV4-2
cdr3_nt: TGCAGTGTCAGGGGGCGGGGGGACTACGAGCAGTACTTC; cdr3_aa: CSVRGRGDYEQYF; clone_size: .; d_call: .; j_call: TRBJ2-7; v_call: TRBV20-1
cdr3_nt: TGCAGTGCTAGACCAACCTGGGGGACAGGGGGCACTGAAGCTTTCTTT; cdr3_aa: CSARPTWGTGGTEAFF; clone_size: few; d_call: TRBD1; j_call: TRBJ1-1; v_call: TRBV20-1
cdr3_nt: TGTGCCAGCAGCCAAGGCAGGGGGGTCGGGGGCTGCACCTTC; cdr3_aa: CASSQGRGVGGCTF; clone_size: .; d_call: TRBD1; j_call: TRBJ1-2; v_call: TRBV3-1
cdr3_nt: TGTGCCAGCGGAAAAGACCGGGGCTGGGAGACCCAGTACTTC; cdr3_aa: CASGKDRGWETQYF; clone_size: many; d_call: .; j_call: TRBJ2-5; v_call: TRBV27
cdr3_nt: TGTGCCAGCAGCAGCCACCGACCTAGGACATCCGGCAATGAGCAGTTCTTC; cdr3_aa: CASSSHRPRTSGNEQFF; clone_size: few; d_call: .; j_call: TRBJ2-1; v_call: TRBV21-1
cdr3_nt: TGTGCCAGCAGCTCCCCCCAGGACAGGGGCTACGAGCAGTACTTC; cdr3_aa: CASSSPQDRGYEQYF; clone_size: few; d_call: TRBD1; j_call: TRBJ2-7; v_call: TRBV7-9
cdr3_nt: TGCGCCAGCTATGACCGGCAAACTAGCGGGGGCTCCAATGAGCAGTACTTC; cdr3_aa: CASYDRQTSGGSNEQYF; clone_size: .; d_call: TRBD2; j_call: TRBJ2-5; v_call: TRBV5-1
cdr3_nt: TGTGCCAGCAGCGATCAAAAGGGGGCAAGGGAGCAGTACTTC; cdr3_aa: CASSDQKGAREQYF; clone_size: .; d_call: TRBD1; j_call: TRBJ2-7; v_call: TRBV9
cdr3_nt: TGCAGTGCTAGGGGAAGCGGAAGCTACAATGAGCAGTTCTTC; cdr3_aa: CSARGSGSYNEQFF; clone_size: .; d_call: .; j_call: TRBJ2-1; v_call: TRBV20-1
cdr3_nt: TGTGCCAGCAGTTTAATAACCGGGGGCAGTGAAGCTTTCTTT; cdr3_aa: CASSLITGGSEAFF; clone_size: .; d_call: .; j_call: TRBJ1-1; v_call: TRBV27
cdr3_nt: TGCGCCAGCAGCACAACCGGGACAGGAGAGAACTATGGCTACACCTTC; cdr3_aa: CASSTTGTGENYGYTF; clone_size: few; d_call: TRBD1; j_call: TRBJ1-2; v_call: TRBV5-1
cdr3_nt: TGTGCCAGCAGTGAACTAGCGGGTAGCACAGATACGCAGTATTTT; cdr3_aa: CASSELAGSTDTQYF; clone_size: .; d_call: TRBD2; j_call: TRBJ2-3; v_call: TRBV27
cdr3_nt: TGTGCCAGCAGCGCTAGCGGGGCTCCGGGACAGGGCGTTCGTGGAAACACCATATATTTT; cdr3_aa: CASSASGAPGQGVRGNTIYF; clone_size: .; d_call: TRBD1; j_call: TRBJ1-3; v_call: TRBV9
cdr3_nt: TGTGCCAGCAGTTACGGGACAGGCTACAATGAGCAGTACTTC; cdr3_aa: CASSYGTGYNEQYF; clone_size: .; d_call: TRBD1; j_call: TRBJ2-7; v_call: TRBV6-5
cdr3_nt: TGCAGTGCTAGAGCCCTTACCCCGGGACAGGAATTGTACGAGCAGTACTTC; cdr3_aa: CSARALTPGQELYEQYF; clone_size: few; d_call: TRBD1; j_call: TRBJ2-7; v_call: TRBV20-1
cdr3_nt: TGTGCCAGCAGTCACCCTGTTACGGGGAGGGGAGGCTACACCTTC; cdr3_aa: CASSHPVTGRGGYTF; clone_size: few; d_call: .; j_call: TRBJ1-2; v_call: TRBV28
cdr3_nt: TGCAGTGCACCACGGACAGCCTCTAACTATGGCTACACCTTC; cdr3_aa: CSAPRTASNYGYTF; clone_size: .; d_call: .; j_call: TRBJ1-2; v_call: TRBV20-1
cdr3_nt: TGCGCCAGCAGCACAGAATCGACTGGGTACCAAGAGACCCAGTACTTC; cdr3_aa: CASSTESTGYQETQYF; clone_size: .; d_call: .; j_call: TRBJ2-5; v_call: TRBV5-1
cdr3_nt: TGTGCCAGCTCACCGAGGCAGGACACCTACGAGCAGTACTTC; cdr3_aa: CASSPRQDTYEQYF; clone_size: .; d_call: .; j_call: TRBJ2-7; v_call: TRBV18
cdr3_nt: TGTGCCAGCAGCAAAGAGAAGAACACCGGGGAGCTGTTTTTT; cdr3_aa: CASSKEKNTGELFF; clone_size: .; d_call: .; j_call: TRBJ2-2; v_call: TRBV21-1
cdr3_nt: TGCGCCAGCAGCCAAGTCGTGGGGGCGCATGAGCAGTTCTTC; cdr3_aa: CASSQVVGAHEQFF; clone_size: .; d_call: .; j_call: TRBJ2-1; v_call: TRBV4-1
cdr3_nt: TGTGCCAGCCGGGACATATACACAGATACGCAGTATTTT; cdr3_aa: CASRDIYTDTQYF; clone_size: .; d_call: .; j_call: TRBJ2-3; v_call: TRBV25-1
cdr3_nt: TGCAGCGGGAAAGGACAGGGGAACACTGACGCTTTCTTT; cdr3_aa: CSGKGQGNTDAFF; clone_size: .; d_call: TRBD1; j_call: TRBJ1-1; v_call: TRBV29-1
cdr3_nt: TGTGCCAGCAGTGAACAGATTAACACAGATACGCAGTATTTT; cdr3_aa: CASSEQINTDTQYF; clone_size: .; d_call: .; j_call: TRBJ2-3; v_call: TRBV2
cdr3_nt: TGTGCCAGCAGCCAGGTAACAGGGACGCACGAGCAGTACTTC; cdr3_aa: CASSQVTGTHEQYF; clone_size: once; d_call: .; j_call: TRBJ2-7; v_call: TRBV7-8
cdr3_nt: TGTGCCAGCAGTAGAATCGCAGGGGTCCCCTCTTACAATGAGCAGTTCTTC; cdr3_aa: CASSRIAGVPSYNEQFF; clone_size: few; d_call: .; j_call: TRBJ2-1; v_call: TRBV6-1
cdr3_nt: TGTGCCAGCAGGCCCGACAGGGAGGTAACCCTCCACTTT; cdr3_aa: CASRPDREVTLHF; clone_size: .; d_call: TRBD1; j_call: TRBJ1-6; v_call: TRBV12-3/TRBV12-4
cdr3_nt: TGCAGTGCTAGAGGGGTCAACAGGGGCGGCGAGCAGTACTTC; cdr3_aa: CSARGVNRGGEQYF; clone_size: .; d_call: TRBD1; j_call: TRBJ2-7; v_call: TRBV20-1
cdr3_nt: TGCGCCAGCAGCTTGGGGGAACTGAACACTGAAGCTTTCTTT; cdr3_aa: CASSLGELNTEAFF; clone_size: .; d_call: .; j_call: TRBJ1-1; v_call: TRBV5-1
cdr3_nt: TGTGCCTCGAGCGGGAAACCCTCCTACAATGAGCAGTTCTTC; cdr3_aa: CASSGKPSYNEQFF; clone_size: .; d_call: TRBD2; j_call: TRBJ2-1; v_call: TRBV28
cdr3_nt: TGTGCCAGCAGATGGACAGTGATGAACACTGAAGCTTTCTTT; cdr3_aa: CASRWTVMNTEAFF; clone_size: .; d_call: .; j_call: TRBJ1-1; v_call: TRBV6-5
cdr3_nt: TGTGCCAGCAGTCAATACCTAGCTAACTCCAACAATGAGCAGTTCTTC; cdr3_aa: CASSQYLANSNNEQFF; clone_size: .; d_call: .; j_call: TRBJ2-1; v_call: TRBV6-5
cdr3_nt: TGTGCCAGCCGGGACACCTACAATGAGCAGTTCTTC; cdr3_aa: CASRDTYNEQFF; clone_size: many; d_call: .; j_call: TRBJ2-1; v_call: TRBV6-2/TRBV6-3
cdr3_nt: TGCAGTGCTAGAGTAGCGGGAGATAGTAATGAGCAGTTCTTC; cdr3_aa: CSARVAGDSNEQFF; clone_size: .; d_call: TRBD2; j_call: TRBJ2-1; v_call: TRBV20-1
cdr3_nt: TGTGCCAGCAGCGTCAAGGGGACAGGGGTCGACTATGGCTACACCTTC; cdr3_aa: CASSVKGTGVDYGYTF; clone_size: .; d_call: TRBD1; j_call: TRBJ1-2; v_call: TRBV5-6
cdr3_nt: TGTGCCAGCAGCTTAGCGCCCGACAACACTGAAGCTTTCTTT; cdr3_aa: CASSLAPDNTEAFF; clone_size: few; d_call: .; j_call: TRBJ1-1; v_call: TRBV7-8
cdr3_nt: TGTGCCAGCAGCCCAATGGGGCTAGCGGGTATAGTCAGGAATGAGCAGTTCTTC; cdr3_aa: CASSPMGLAGIVRNEQFF; clone_size: .; d_call: TRBD2; j_call: TRBJ2-1; v_call: TRBV7-9
cdr3_nt: TGCGCCAGCAGCTTGGGCGGACAGGGGGCAGGTCAGCCCCAGCATTTT; cdr3_aa: CASSLGGQGAGQPQHF; clone_size: .; d_call: TRBD1; j_call: TRBJ1-5; v_call: TRBV5-1
cdr3_nt: TGTGCCAGCAGCTCCCAACCGACAGGGGGGCAAAAACTGTTTTTT; cdr3_aa: CASSSQPTGGQKLFF; clone_size: .; d_call: TRBD1; j_call: TRBJ1-4; v_call: TRBV9
cdr3_nt: TGCAGTGCTCCGACAGGGGCGGCCTATGGCTACACCTTC; cdr3_aa: CSAPTGAAYGYTF; clone_size: .; d_call: TRBD1; j_call: TRBJ1-2; v_call: TRBV20-1
cdr3_nt: TGTGCCAGCAGCGTCTCCGGGACAGGGCTCATGAACACTGAAGCTTTCTTT; cdr3_aa: CASSVSGTGLMNTEAFF; clone_size: .; d_call: TRBD1; j_call: TRBJ1-1; v_call: TRBV5-4
cdr3_nt: TGTGCCAGCAAAGGAGCGGCTAGCGGGAGGCATGAGCAGTTCTTC; cdr3_aa: CASKGAASGRHEQFF; clone_size: .; d_call: TRBD2; j_call: TRBJ2-1; v_call: TRBV28
cdr3_nt: TGTGCCAGCAGCTTGGATCCGACTTACTCCCCTTACAATGAGCAGTTCTTC; cdr3_aa: CASSLDPTYSPYNEQFF; clone_size: .; d_call: .; j_call: TRBJ2-1; v_call: TRBV5-5
cdr3_nt: TGCGCCAGCAGCTTGACTAGCGGGTACAATGAGCAGTACTTC; cdr3_aa: CASSLTSGYNEQYF; clone_size: few; d_call: TRBD2; j_call: TRBJ2-7; v_call: TRBV5-1
cdr3_nt: TGCAGTGCGCCCTGGGCCTTGGGCTACAATGAGCAGTTCTTC; cdr3_aa: CSAPWALGYNEQFF; clone_size: .; d_call: .; j_call: TRBJ2-1; v_call: TRBV20-1
cdr3_nt: TGTGCCAGCAGTACTAGCGGGAGGGCAAAGACCCAGTACTTC; cdr3_aa: CASSTSGRAKTQYF; clone_size: .; d_call: TRBD2; j_call: TRBJ2-5; v_call: TRBV12-3/TRBV12-4